Sequencing of this T cell receptor beta chain was carried out in a study of shared clonotypes between healthy human individuals. Study in general: The study enrolled a couple of women and a few men aged 18 to 49. Overall study findings and caveats: A generally larger estimated richness was seen in naive subsets than in memory subsets. A small donor pool kept down the genetic and exposure-history diversity that was represented. When compared with the clonotypes that were shared by all four sorted-subset donors, the non-shared clonotypes turned out to have lower generation probabilities.

V was trimmed by 1 base and J by 2 bases, leaving 20 bases between them. The germline V gene has CDR1 SEHNR and CDR2 FQNEAQ (reference sequence). CDR3 size: 18 residues. In regard to this clone: No antigen is known for it.

Sequencing was performed with immunoSEQ multiplex PCR; in TCRdb, only in-frame clones are kept and a portion is missing. The repertoire has 600,000 to 800,000 clones, roughly two thirds of them found once; the top ten carry less than 2%. The source is a woman in her thirties in good health. The J gene is TRBJ2-5, the V gene TRBV7-9; D is tentatively TRBD1 or TRBD2 (5 bases each). Source material: memory CD4+ T cells sorted from blood. Specified subset: CD45RA-negative fraction. CDR3 protein: CASSLGRRDGRWQETQYF. CDR3 coding DNA: TGTGCCAGCAGCTTAGGGCGCCGGGACGGCCGCTGGCAAGAGACCCAGTACTTC.